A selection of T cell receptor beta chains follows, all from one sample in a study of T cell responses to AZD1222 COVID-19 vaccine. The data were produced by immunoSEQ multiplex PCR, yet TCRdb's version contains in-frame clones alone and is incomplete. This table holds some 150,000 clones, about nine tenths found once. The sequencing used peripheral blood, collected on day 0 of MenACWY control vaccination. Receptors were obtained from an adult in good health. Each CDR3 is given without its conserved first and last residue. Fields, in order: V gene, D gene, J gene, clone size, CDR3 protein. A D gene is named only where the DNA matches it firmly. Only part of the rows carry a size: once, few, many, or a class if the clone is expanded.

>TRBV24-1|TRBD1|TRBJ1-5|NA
ATSDPTGSNQPQH
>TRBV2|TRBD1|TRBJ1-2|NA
ASSVRTGAYGYT
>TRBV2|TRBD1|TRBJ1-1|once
ASSRQGARGEAF
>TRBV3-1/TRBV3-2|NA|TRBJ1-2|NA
ASSQEGGYT
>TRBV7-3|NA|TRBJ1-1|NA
ASSWAREEEAF
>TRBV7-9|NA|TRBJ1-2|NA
ASSLGGGPIYGYT
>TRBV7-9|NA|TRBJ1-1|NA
ASSLAGAMNTEAF
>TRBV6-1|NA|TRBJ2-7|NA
ASSETYYEQY
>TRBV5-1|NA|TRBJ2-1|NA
ASSLAGTYNEQF
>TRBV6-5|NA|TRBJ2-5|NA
ASSPTGAGETQY
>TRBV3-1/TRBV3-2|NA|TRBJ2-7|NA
ASSQGGGEQY
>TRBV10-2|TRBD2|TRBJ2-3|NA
ASSEFLAGAGDTQY
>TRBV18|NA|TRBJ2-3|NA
ASSPLTPDTQY
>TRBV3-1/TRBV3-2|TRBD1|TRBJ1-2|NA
ASSQGQGGYT
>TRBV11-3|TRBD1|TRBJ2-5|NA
ASSLTGEETQY
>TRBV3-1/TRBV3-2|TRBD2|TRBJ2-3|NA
ASSQGLAGFEYRTDTQY
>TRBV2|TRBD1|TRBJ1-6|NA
ASSADRGSNSPLH
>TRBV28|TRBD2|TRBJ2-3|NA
ASSLGGDTQY
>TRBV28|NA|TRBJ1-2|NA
ASSFPNWDTLWDGYT
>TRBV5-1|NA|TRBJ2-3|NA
ASSLVDDTDTQY
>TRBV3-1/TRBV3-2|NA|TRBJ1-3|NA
ASSHAGNTIY
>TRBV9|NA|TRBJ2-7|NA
ASSAGTVPTYEQY
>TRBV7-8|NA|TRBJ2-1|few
ASRLKRGISYNEQF
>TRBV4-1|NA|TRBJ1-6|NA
ASSPLDNSPLH
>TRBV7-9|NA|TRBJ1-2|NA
ASSSRGGPNYGYT
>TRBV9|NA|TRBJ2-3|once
ASSAGLDTQY
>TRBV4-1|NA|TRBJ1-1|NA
ASRGELGETEAF
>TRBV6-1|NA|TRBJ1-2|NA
ASSEDRAGGYT
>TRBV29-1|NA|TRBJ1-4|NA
SVFGGTYEKLF
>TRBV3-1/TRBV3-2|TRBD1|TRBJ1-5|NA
ASSPRGGSNQPQH
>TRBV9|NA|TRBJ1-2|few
ASSVDESEVYGYT
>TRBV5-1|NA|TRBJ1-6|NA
ASSLDRLENNSPLH
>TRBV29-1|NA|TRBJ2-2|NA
SVGHERNTGELF
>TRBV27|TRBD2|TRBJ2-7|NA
ASNRLAGAPYEQY
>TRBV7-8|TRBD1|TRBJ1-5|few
ASSLGQSLSNQPQH
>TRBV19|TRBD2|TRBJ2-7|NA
ASSKGTSGIHEQY
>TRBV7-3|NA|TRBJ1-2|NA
ASSPREGDGYT
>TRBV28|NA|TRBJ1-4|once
ASSLWGGSSANEKLF
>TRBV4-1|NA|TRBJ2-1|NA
ASSLVSYNEQF
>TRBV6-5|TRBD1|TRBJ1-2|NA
ASNSRGADYGYT
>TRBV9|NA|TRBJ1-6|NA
ASSATIETALH
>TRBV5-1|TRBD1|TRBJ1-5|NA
ASSLGQGANQPQH